This T cell receptor beta chain was sequenced for a study of shared clonotypes between healthy human individuals. Findings of the study overall: An expected dependence of interdonor clonotype sharing on sequencing depth was noted. The sharing of approximately 5.1% of naive CD4 clonotypes was seen across a handful of donors. Larger estimated richness was generally recorded for naive subsets relative to memory subsets.

Clones were read by immunoSEQ multiplex PCR, and TCRdb kept only the in-frame ones, dropping some. The sample lists some 2 million clones; 95% were seen once. Per germline, CDR1 SGHRS and CDR2 YFSETQ. This CDR3 contains 13 residues. V lost 5 bases to trimming and J lost 4 bases, with 11 bases between them. As for this clone: The target antigen is unknown.

Sequences were obtained from naive CD4+ T cells sorted from blood. The subset is: CD45RA+ positively selected. The chain joins TRBV5-1 to TRBJ2-3; D not resolved. The sequence derives from a man aged 18 to 30 in good health. CDR3 sequence reads: CASSRVTPDTQYF. CDR3 DNA: TGCGCCAGCAGTCGGGTGACCCCAGATACGCAGTATTTT.